One and the same sample provided the 16 T cell receptor beta chains below, sequenced in a study of cytomegalovirus exposure and HLA in healthy donors. Primers: 60 Vbeta forward and 13 Jbeta reverse. Sequencing was performed with immunoSEQ multiplex PCR; in TCRdb, only in-frame clones are kept and a portion is missing. The top ten clones hold 2% to 3% of a sample with 150,000 to 200,000 clones, 65% to 80% of them seen once. The sequenced material came from PBMCs. These receptors originate from a woman aged 30 to 39 in good health and CMV-seropositive.

This clone was observed a single time. The chain combines TRBV19 with TRBJ1-6; 7 bases fit TRBD1. V lost 5 bases to trimming and J lost 10 bases; unmatched junction nucleotides: 8. The CDR3 covers 14 residues. CDR1 and CDR2 (germline): LNHDA, SQIVND (reference sequence). The CDR3 DNA reads TGTGCCAGTAGTTATACAGGGGCGAGCTCACCCCTCCACTTT. This encodes CASSYTGASSPLHF.

V usage is TRBV5-4 and J usage is TRBJ2-7; perhaps TRBD1 as D (5 bases). This CDR3 spans 14 amino acids. The germline V gene encodes CDR1 SGHNT and CDR2 YYREEE (reference sequence). Trimming removed 4 bases at V and 2 bases at J, with 13 bases between. CDR3 region: CASSNSGRAYEQYF. The CDR3 nucleotides read TGTGCCAGCAGCAATTCGGGCAGGGCCTACGAGCAGTACTTC.

This clone has only a few counts. The chain combines TRBV5-1 with TRBJ2-2; 11 bases align to TRBD1. Germline CDR1 is SGHRS and CDR2 is YFSETQ. The CDR3 consists of 18 residues. V was clipped by 4 bases and J by 2 bases; unmatched bases: 10. CDR3 sequence (DNA): TGCGCCAGCAGCATGTCCGGACAGGGGGCCCTAAACACCGGGGAGCTGTTTTTT. It yields the protein CASSMSGQGALNTGELFF.

The chain employs TRBV5-1 and TRBJ1-3; a possible D gene is TRBD1 (6 bases). V was clipped by 7 bases and J by 3 bases, with 14 bases between them. Germline CDR1 is SGHRS and CDR2 is YFSETQ. The CDR3 spans 14 residues. CDR3 sequence reads: CASGGGLVGNTIYF. The CDR3 nucleotides are TGCGCCAGCGGCGGGGGGCTTGTTGGAAACACCATATATTTT.

This chain links TRBV7-9 with TRBJ1-1; a possible D gene is TRBD1 (6 bases). This CDR3 has 15 residues. Germline V gene lookup returns CDR1 SEHNR and CDR2 FQNEAQ (reference sequence). Trimming pared 0 bases from V and 3 bases from J, leaving 11 bases between. CDR3 region: CASSLAGAWDTEAFF. CDR3 coding DNA: TGTGCCAGCAGCTTAGCGGGGGCATGGGACACTGAAGCTTTCTTT. The full variable domain, its missing parts supplied by reference TRBV7-9 and TRBJ1-1, is DTGVSQNPRHKITKRGQNVTFRCDPISEHNRLYWYRQTLGQGPEFLTYFQNEAQLEKSRLLSDRFSAERPKGSFSTLEIQRTEQGDSAMYLCASSLAGAWDTEAFFGQGTRLTVV.

The V and J genes are TRBV7-2 and TRBJ1-5; TRBD1 is a possible D gene (6 bases). V was pared by 2 bases and J by 6 bases, with 11 bases between. Germline loops: CDR1 SGHTA, CDR2 FQGNSA. CDR3 length: 14 residues. The CDR3: CASSLRGNVQPQHF. CDR3 DNA: TGTGCCAGCAGCTTAAGGGGGAATGTTCAGCCCCAGCATTTT.

The V and J genes are TRBV6-4 and TRBJ2-5; TRBD2 is a possible D gene (5 bases). V lost 3 bases and J 5 bases, leaving 7 bases between the germline ends. The V gene's germline CDR1 is MRHNA and CDR2 SNTAGT. The CDR3 loop spans 12 amino acids. The CDR3 protein is CASSERGETQYF. CDR3 in DNA: TGTGCCAGCAGTGAGAGAGGGGAGACCCAGTACTTC.

As DNA, the CDR3 is TGTGCCTGGAGTGTACGAGGGGGAGATACGCAGTATTTT. It translates to CAWSVRGGDTQYF. This chain uses TRBV30 with TRBJ2-3; TRBD1 might be the D (6 bases). The CDR3 has 13 amino acids. Germline assignment: CDR1 GTSNPN and CDR2 SVGIG (reference sequence). V dropped 0 bases and J dropped 5 bases, with 9 bases sitting between them.

The chain links TRBV4-1 to TRBJ2-7, with 14 bases lining up with TRBD2. The CDR3 sequence is 14 residues long. With 4 bases clipped from V and 5 bases from J, the junction kept 1 base outside the gene matches. CDR1 MGHRA and CDR2 YSYEKL come from the germline V gene. This CDR3 is CASSLGLAGDEQYF. CDR3 in DNA: TGCGCCAGCAGCCTGGGACTAGCGGGGGACGAGCAGTACTTC.

As concerns this clone: A junction boundary mismatches the germline segment, possibly from a read error. The V and J genes are TRBV11-1 and TRBJ1-1; 10 bases map to TRBD1. The germline CDR1 and CDR2 sequences are SGHAT and FQDESV (reference sequence). This CDR3 is 15 amino acids long. The DNA of the CDR3 is TGTGCCAGCAGCGGACGGGACAGGGGATTCTTTGAAGCTTCCTTT. Translated: CASSGRDRGFFEASF.

This clone showed up just once. The J gene is TRBJ1-5, the V gene TRBV27, with a tentative D call TRBD1 (5 bases). V lost 3 bases and J 6 bases, leaving 12 bases between the germline ends. The CDR3 totals 14 residues. CDR1 and CDR2 (germline): MNHEY, SMNVEV (reference sequence). The CDR3 reads CASSFRGTLQPQHF. CDR3 nucleotide sequence: TGTGCCAGCAGTTTTAGGGGAACTCTTCAGCCCCAGCATTTT.

The V and J genes are TRBV15 and TRBJ2-5, with D possibly matching TRBD2 (5 bases). This CDR3 is 14 amino acids long. The ends were cut back, 6 bases at V and 1 base at J, with 12 bases in the middle. In germline, CDR1 is LNHNV, CDR2 YYDKDF (reference sequence). Here the CDR3 reads CATSLEDRQETQYF. CDR3 sequence (DNA): TGTGCCACCAGTTTGGAGGACCGCCAAGAGACCCAGTACTTC.

The chain joins TRBV7-8 to TRBJ2-7; TRBD1 aligns across 7 bases. Trimming at V came to 5 bases and at J to 2 bases, leaving 12 bases not matched to a gene. CDR1 SGHVS and CDR2 FQNEAQ come from the germline V gene. The CDR3 runs to 16 residues. The chain's CDR3 is CASSPHRDSGAYEQYF. CDR3 DNA sequence: TGTGCCAGCAGCCCACACCGGGACAGTGGGGCCTACGAGCAGTACTTC.

The chain couples TRBV27 to TRBJ2-5, with D possibly being TRBD1 (7 bases). Matching the DNA end better, TRBJ2-7 makes the J call doubtful. Germline loops: CDR1 MNHEY, CDR2 SMNVEV (reference sequence). There are 15 residues in the CDR3. The CDR3 protein is CASSGGTDLPYEQYF. In nucleotides, the CDR3 is TGTGCCAGCAGTGGGGGGACAGATCTTCCCTACGAGCAGTACTTC.

The V call is TRBV4-3, the J call TRBJ1-4; 7 nucleotides line up with TRBD1. Germline trimming cut 6 bases from V and 1 base from J; bases unmatched to any gene: 8. The CDR3 has 16 amino acids. CDR1 and CDR2 from the germline V gene are LGHNA and YSLEER. CDR3 sequence reads: CASRPGTAGTNEKLFF. The CDR3 coding sequence is TGCGCCAGCAGACCCGGGACAGCGGGAACTAATGAAAAACTGTTTTTT.

This chain links TRBV11-2 with TRBJ2-2; D is perhaps TRBD1 (6 bases). This CDR3 region has 15 residues. V was shortened by 2 bases and J by 4 bases, with 11 bases between the two germline ends. Germline CDR1 SGHAT, CDR2 FQNNGV. The CDR3 DNA reads TGTGCCAGCAGCTTACGGGACACAGCCACCGGGGAGCTGTTTTTT. Protein: CASSLRDTATGELFF.